These 14 T cell receptor beta chains share one sample of origin, sequenced in a study of cytomegalovirus exposure and HLA in healthy donors. Primers: 60 Vbeta forward and 13 Jbeta reverse. Assay used: immunoSEQ multiplex PCR; TCRdb lists only in-frame clones, some missing. Of some 120,000 clones in the sample, over 8.5% were seen once. Sequencing used PBMCs. Every receptor here comes from a woman in her 40s in good health and CMV-seropositive.

This clone was seen a few times. The sample carries other DNA sequences with the same CDR3. The chain has TRBV5-1 and TRBJ1-1; 8 positions match TRBD1. The CDR3 is 14 amino acids. Losses at the gene ends were 0 bases for V and 2 bases for J; bases not matched to a gene: 0. From germline, CDR1 is SGHRS and CDR2 YFSETQ. This CDR3 is CASSLAGGNTEAFF. The CDR3 nucleotides are TGCGCCAGCAGCTTGGCAGGGGGCAACACTGAAGCTTTCTTT.

The rearrangement joins TRBV2 to TRBJ1-4; a possible D gene is TRBD1 (5 bases). Trimming removed 8 bases from V and 5 bases from J, with 12 bases in between. CDR1 is SNHLY, CDR2 FYNNEI, per germline. The CDR3 totals 13 residues. CDR3 loop: CASQTERNEKLFF. CDR3 bases: TGTGCCAGCCAGACAGAGAGAAATGAAAAACTGTTTTTT.

This clone has a handful of counts. The chain combines TRBV7-8 with TRBJ1-5, with D tentatively TRBD1 (5 bases). Germline-derived CDR1 and CDR2 are SGHVS and FQNEAQ. The CDR3 spans 13 residues. With 6 bases removed from V and 1 base from J, the gap between germline ends came to 7 bases. CDR3 protein: CASRRDSNQPQHF. CDR3 bases: TGTGCCAGCAGGCGGGACAGCAATCAGCCCCAGCATTTT.

V is TRBV5-4 and J is TRBJ2-3; tentatively, D is TRBD1 (5 bases). The CDR3 totals 14 residues. Germline V gene lookup returns CDR1 SGHNT and CDR2 YYREEE (reference sequence). Trimming took 3 bases from V and 8 from J, leaving 16 bases between them. The CDR3 sequence: CASSSDSTDGTQYF. The CDR3 coding sequence is TGTGCCAGCAGCTCCGACAGCACCGACGGTACGCAGTATTTT. The full variable domain, completed using reference TRBV5-4 and TRBJ2-3, is ETGVTQSPTHLIKTRGQQVTLRCSSQSGHNTVSWYQQALGQGPQFIFQYYREEENGRGNFPPRFSGLQFPNYSSELNVNALELDDSALYLCASSSDSTDGTQYFGPGTRLTVL.

The CDR3 here is CASKVGAGAYEQYF. In nucleotides, the CDR3 is TGTGCCAGTAAGGTCGGGGCGGGGGCCTACGAGCAGTACTTC. The rearrangement uses TRBV19 and TRBJ2-7; TRBD2 aligns across 7 bases. This CDR3 has 14 residues. J lost 2 bases, V lost 7 bases, and 8 bases had no gene match. CDR1 is LNHDA and CDR2 is SQIVND in the germline V gene (reference sequence).

J is TRBJ1-1 and V is TRBV11-2; 7 positions match TRBD1. Trimming took 3 bases from V and 14 from J; bases not matched to a gene: 21. The CDR3 is 16 amino acids. Germline V gives CDR1 SGHAT, CDR2 FQNNGV. The CDR3 DNA is TGTGCCAGCAGCTTTCCGGGACAGTCCAACTCCGGGGGGGCCTTCTTT. The encoded protein is CASSFPGQSNSGGAFF. Drawing the rest from reference TRBV11-2 and TRBJ1-1, the complete variable domain is EAGVAQSPRYKIIEKRQSVAFWCNPISGHATLYWYQQILGQGPKLLIQFQNNGVVDDSQLPKDRFSAERLKGVDSTLKIQPAKLEDSAVYLCASSFPGQSNSGGAFFGQGTRLTVV.

CDR3 sequence reads: CASSDTGGGLYNEQFF. DNA for the CDR3: TGTGCCAGCAGCGATACAGGGGGGGGCCTCTACAATGAGCAGTTCTTC. The chain couples TRBV7-6 to TRBJ2-1, with a possible D match to TRBD1 (8 bases). CDR1 SGHVS and CDR2 FNYEAQ come from the germline V gene. This CDR3 spans 16 amino acids. The V end lost 5 bases, the J end lost 3 bases, and 17 bases lay between the germline ends.

This clone was seen repeatedly, ten times or more. The chain employs TRBV6-1 and TRBJ1-6, with 11 positions matching TRBD1. The CDR3 extends over 15 amino acids. Germline V gene sequence: CDR1 MNHNS, CDR2 SASEGT. V lost 3 bases, J lost 9 bases, and 4 bases stayed unmatched. The CDR3 protein is CASSDIGQGASPLHF. Here the CDR3 DNA reads TGTGCCAGCAGTGATATAGGACAGGGGGCTTCACCCCTCCACTTT.

The chain is built from TRBV30 and TRBJ2-5; 16 positions agree with TRBD2. The assigned J gene may be wrong: the sequence end matches TRBJ2-7 better. The CDR3 is 19 amino acids. Germline values: CDR1 GTSNPN, CDR2 SVGIG (reference sequence). The CDR3 sequence is CAWGGLGLAGGTSSYEQYF. The CDR3 DNA reads TGTGCCTGGGGTGGGTTGGGACTAGCGGGGGGGACGAGCTCCTACGAGCAGTACTTC.

V usage is TRBV25-1 and J usage is TRBJ2-7; D is uncertain. CDR3 length equals 15 residues. CDR1 MGHDK and CDR2 SYGVNS come from the germline V gene. V lost 2 bases and J 1 base, leaving 12 bases between the germline ends. DNA for the CDR3: TGTGCCAGCAGTGAAAATCTTCCCGGTTCCTACGAGCAGTACTTC. Protein: CASSENLPGSYEQYF.

The V gene is TRBV6-5, the J gene TRBJ2-7; 10 positions agree with TRBD1. Germline CDR1 is MNHEY and CDR2 is SVGAGI. V shed 2 bases, J shed 3 bases, and the junction held 7 bases outside the gene matches. CDR3 length: 16 amino acids. The CDR3 reads CASSYLGQGSGYEQYF. CDR3 coding DNA: TGTGCCAGCAGTTACCTGGGACAGGGGTCTGGCTACGAGCAGTACTTC.

This clone appeared a few times. The chain links TRBV5-1 to TRBJ2-2; D gene uncertain. Germline V CDR1 and CDR2: SGHRS, YFSETQ. The V gene lost 1 base and the J gene lost 5 bases, with 9 bases spanning the gap. This CDR3 is built from 14 residues. CDR3 nucleotides: TGCGCCAGCAGCTTGTCCGGGTGGACCGGGGAGCTGTTTTTT. Protein product: CASSLSGWTGELFF.

This clone came up a few times. The chain couples TRBV5-8 to TRBJ1-6; D is unclear. With 2 bases removed from V and 7 bases from J, the gap between germline ends came to 7 bases. The germline gives CDR1 SGHTS, CDR2 YDEGEE. The CDR3 runs to 13 residues. The CDR3: CASSFRLNSPLHF. The CDR3 nucleotides read TGTGCCAGCAGCTTTCGACTGAATTCACCCCTCCACTTT.

In its sample, this clone was seen a few times. The gene calls are TRBV5-1 and TRBJ1-1; 9 positions match TRBD1. The CDR3 covers 15 residues. Germline V gene sequence: CDR1 SGHRS, CDR2 YFSETQ. Trimming removed 4 bases from V and 1 base from J; junction bases left unmatched: 5. Here the CDR3 reads CASSRGQGSNTEAFF. In DNA form, the CDR3 reads TGCGCCAGCAGCAGAGGACAGGGGTCGAACACTGAAGCTTTCTTT.